A single sample gave rise to the 13 T cell receptor beta chains below, sequenced in a study of beta chain features in type 1 diabetes. Overall study results and limits: Moderately but significantly shorter TCRB CDR3s were found in Type 1 diabetes patients in all four CD4+ subsets.

Every bit of the isolated RNA underwent reverse transcription, so sequencing read expressed TCRB transcripts. Sequencing was performed with immunoSEQ multiplex PCR; in TCRdb, only in-frame clones are kept and a portion is missing. Here the sample spans about 700,000 clones, under 15% being singletons. These receptors' antigens are unknown. Sequencing used naive CD4+ T cells from blood. The receptors come from a man aged 18 to 30 with type 1 diabetes.

Regarding this clone: Other DNA sequences from this sample encode an identical CDR3 as well. V gene TRBV30 combines with J gene TRBJ1-1; 7 bases match TRBD1. The CDR3 extends over 13 amino acids. V was clipped by 1 base and J by 5 bases; unmatched bases: 4. The V gene's germline CDR1 is GTSNPN and CDR2 SVGIG (reference sequence). The CDR3 spells CAWSAQGGTEAFF. The CDR3 DNA reads as TGTGCCTGGAGTGCCCAGGGGGGAACTGAAGCTTTCTTT.

The chain employs TRBV11-3 and TRBJ2-3, with TRBD1 matching 8 bases. Germline V CDR1 and CDR2: SGHNT, YENEEA. Trimming cost V 5 bases and J 0 bases; bases outside gene matches: 4. The length of the CDR3 is 15 residues. CDR3 sequence: CASSPRTGSTDTQYF. CDR3 nucleotide sequence: TGTGCCAGCAGCCCGCGGACAGGGAGCACAGATACGCAGTATTTT.

A few counts support this clone. This chain connects TRBV5-6 to TRBJ2-2, with 9 bases identical to TRBD1. The length of the CDR3 is 16 residues. Per the germline V gene, CDR1 is SGHDT and CDR2 is YYEEEE. Trimming took 3 bases from V and 4 from J; bases not matched to a gene: 7. CDR3 region: CASSSQGAVGTGELFF. The CDR3 DNA is TGTGCCAGCAGCTCACAGGGGGCGGTAGGCACCGGGGAGCTGTTTTTT.

This clone occurred once. This rearrangement joins TRBV7-9 to TRBJ1-1; TRBD1 matches 7 bases. This CDR3 is built from 13 residues. Trimming cost V 5 bases and J 6 bases; bases outside gene matches: 6. Germline-derived CDR1 and CDR2 are SEHNR and FQNEAQ (reference sequence). The CDR3 sequence: CASSTGQPAEAFF. The CDR3 DNA is TGTGCCAGCAGCACGGGACAGCCAGCTGAAGCTTTCTTT.

The chain joins TRBV7-9 to TRBJ1-2, with D possibly being TRBD1 (5 bases). The ends were cut back, 6 bases at V and 4 bases at J, with 12 bases in the middle. CDR3 length: 13 residues. Germline values: CDR1 SEHNR, CDR2 FQNEAQ (reference sequence). The CDR3 sequence is CASRTDGVYGYTF. The DNA of the CDR3 is TGTGCCAGCAGGACAGACGGGGTCTATGGCTACACCTTC. Full variable domain (outside the CDR3, taken from reference TRBV7-9 and TRBJ1-2): DTGVSQNPRHKITKRGQNVTFRCDPISEHNRLYWYRQTLGQGPEFLTYFQNEAQLEKSRLLSDRFSAERPKGSFSTLEIQRTEQGDSAMYLCASRTDGVYGYTFGSGTRLTVV.

This clone turned up a few times. The chain employs TRBV29-1 and TRBJ2-1; 9 bases match TRBD1. Germline V lookup: CDR1 SQVTM, CDR2 ANQGSEA. The ends lost 0 bases at V and 8 bases at J; junction bases unmatched: 11. The CDR3 sequence is 16 residues long. The CDR3 DNA reads TGCAGCGTTGAAGATTTATATAGGACAGGGGTGGATGAGCAGTTCTTC. Amino acid sequence: CSVEDLYRTGVDEQFF.

This clone was detected a few times. Compared with germline, one end of the junction differs, possibly owing to a read error. The chain uses TRBV30 and TRBJ1-1; TRBD1 is a possible D gene (5 bases). The CDR3 covers 15 residues. Germline V gene lookup returns CDR1 GTSNPN and CDR2 SVGIG (reference sequence). Written as DNA, the CDR3 is TGTGCCTGGAGCCGGCCTGGAGTGTATATTCAGGGAAGTAACTTT. This gives the protein CAWSRPGVYIQGSNF.

The genes are TRBV28 and TRBJ2-7; D is ambiguous. The V gene's germline CDR1 is MDHEN and CDR2 SYDVKM. Trimming cost V 7 bases and J 3 bases, with 10 bases left between them. The CDR3 is made up of 12 amino acids. CDR3 loop: CASKRGHYEQYF. The CDR3 nucleotides read TGTGCCAGCAAGCGTGGGCACTACGAGCAGTACTTC. Supplemented by reference TRBV28 and TRBJ2-7, the full variable domain reads DVKVTQSSRYLVKRTGEKVFLECVQDMDHENMFWYRQDPGLGLRLIYFSYDVKMKEKGDIPEGYSVSREKKERFSLILESASTNQTSMYLCASKRGHYEQYFGPGTRLTVT.

This clone was observed a few times. The rearrangement uses TRBV7-2 and TRBJ2-3, with D hard to call. The CDR3 runs 12 residues. Germline-derived CDR1 and CDR2 are SGHTA and FQGNSA. V dropped 7 bases and J dropped 4 bases, with 9 bases sitting between them. The CDR3 loop reads CASTNPADTQYF. DNA of the CDR3: TGTGCCAGCACCAACCCGGCAGATACGCAGTATTTT.

The rearrangement joins TRBV19 to TRBJ2-3; no clear D gene. The CDR3 length is 14 residues. Germline V gene sequence: CDR1 LNHDA, CDR2 SQIVND (reference sequence). V was cut by 6 bases and J by 2 bases, with 12 bases left in between. CDR3 loop: CASRLGRNTDTQYF. CDR3 bases: TGTGCCAGTAGACTCGGAAGAAACACAGATACGCAGTATTTT. Full variable domain (remainder filled in from reference TRBV19 and TRBJ2-3): DGGITQSPKYLFRKEGQNVTLSCEQNLNHDAMYWYRQDPGQGLRLIYYSQIVNDFQKGDIAEGYSVSREKKESFPLTVTSAQKNPTAFYLCASRLGRNTDTQYFGPGTRLTVL.

V and J are TRBV5-1 and TRBJ2-1; TRBD1 aligns across 8 bases. Germline lookup yields CDR1 SGHRS and CDR2 YFSETQ. Trimming removed 3 bases from V and 6 bases from J; junction bases left unmatched: 5. This CDR3 contains 14 residues. CDR3 sequence reads: CASSSYRGFNEQFF. The CDR3 DNA reads TGCGCCAGCAGCTCGTACAGGGGGTTCAATGAGCAGTTCTTC.

V is TRBV10-3 and J is TRBJ2-7; TRBD2 might be the D (6 bases). The CDR3 length is 15 residues. Deletions cut 4 bases from V and 2 bases from J, with 15 bases between. The germline V gene has CDR1 ENHRY and CDR2 SYGVKD. CDR3 DNA: TGTGCCATCAGTGTCGGTAGCGGAGGCCCCTACGAGCAGTACTTC. Amino acid sequence: CAISVGSGGPYEQYF.

The CDR3 reads CASSLSRGNEKLFF. CDR3 DNA: TGTGCCAGCAGCCTGTCCAGGGGTAATGAAAAACTGTTTTTT. The J gene is TRBJ1-4, the V gene TRBV11-1; D is perhaps TRBD1 (6 bases). V was clipped by 5 bases and J by 4 bases, with 11 bases between them. Germline V gene data show CDR1 as SGHAT and CDR2 as FQDESV (reference sequence). CDR3 size: 14 residues.